This TCR beta chain derives from a study of response to subunit inactivated influenza vaccine. The table lists this clonotype with many counts. TCRdb re-derived calls from the RT-PCR reads in MiXCR, one entry per CDR3 protein. The sample lists more than 500,000 distinct CDR3 sequences; roughly 10% were seen once. V was pared by 5 bases and J by 3 bases, with 4 bases of the junction left unmatched. The CDR3 has 13 residues. The germline V gene encodes CDR1 SGHTA and CDR2 FQGNSA. In addition, the sample was reused for a study of T cells expressing NK-cell markers. Turning to that study: UMI-tagged 5'RACE template switching yielded the TCR beta cDNA.

The receptor's source is a man in his fifties or sixties who received an inactivated influenza vaccine. The sequences come from PBMCs from blood, collected on the day of vaccination. The rearrangement joins TRBV7-2 to TRBJ2-7, with TRBD1 matching 7 bases. The CDR3 region is CASSLTGDYEQYF. CDR3 in DNA: TGTGCCAGCAGCCTTACAGGGGACTACGAGCAGTACTTC. Together with reference TRBV7-2 and TRBJ2-7, the CDR3 gives the full variable domain: GAGVSQSPSNKVTEKGKDVELRCDPISGHTALYWYRQSLGQGLEFLIYFQGNSAPDKSGLPSDRFSAERTGGSVSTLTIQRTQQEDSAVYLCASSLTGDYEQYFGPGTRLTVT.